Listed here are 6 T cell receptor beta chains from one sample, sequenced in a study of tumor and adjacent non-tumor tissue in lung cancer. A modified ARM-PCR protocol with three rounds of nested PCR amplified TCRbeta. TCRdb reanalysed the multiplex PCR reads using MiXCR and keeps one entry per CDR3 protein. The data show roughly 70,000 distinct CDR3 sequences, roughly 73% seen once. No cell sorting was done before RNA was extracted from the tissue. Input material: lung tumor tissue. All receptors come from a man between 60 and 75 years old with non-small cell lung cancer.

This clonotype appeared a few times. V is TRBV15 and J is TRBJ2-3; D unresolved. CDR1 and CDR2 from the germline V gene are LNHNV and YYDKDF (reference sequence). Between the trimmed V and J ends, which lost 0 bases and 5 bases, there was a span of 3 bases. CDR3 length: 12 residues. The CDR3 region is CATSRDIDTQYF. The CDR3 DNA reads as TGTGCCACCAGCAGAGATATAGATACGCAGTATTTT.

The chain employs TRBV5-4 and TRBJ2-3; perhaps TRBD2 as D (6 bases). Germline V gene data show CDR1 as SGHNT and CDR2 as YYREEE (reference sequence). This CDR3 region has 16 residues. V lost 7 bases and J lost 5, with 23 bases in between. The CDR3 DNA sequence: TGTGCCAGCGTCCCTATCGAACGGGAGCCGGGAGATACGCAGTATTTT. Protein sequence: CASVPIEREPGDTQYF.

This clonotype was found a few times. One junction end disagrees with the germline gene, perhaps due to a read error. The CDR3 nucleotides read TGTGACAGCGGCCCCTCTCCTCGAGTGGTAGATTTCTTT. This translates into CDSGPSPRVVDFF. The V call is TRBV7-8, the J call TRBJ1-1; D unresolved. CDR3 length equals 13 residues. Looked up from germline, CDR1 is SGHVS and CDR2 is FQNEAQ.

The chain recombines TRBV20-1 with TRBJ2-7; possible D gene TRBD2, 5 bases. The germline V gene has CDR1 DFQATT and CDR2 SNEGSKA (reference sequence). This CDR3 contains 12 residues. The CDR3: CNARERRDEQYF. DNA for the CDR3: TGCAATGCGAGGGAGAGACGCGACGAGCAGTACTTC.

As regards this clonotype: The junction shows a germline mismatch at one end, possibly a read error. The V gene is TRBV5-1, the J gene TRBJ2-5, with 9 bases fitting TRBD2. The CDR3 is 15 amino acids. The germline V gene has CDR1 SGHRS and CDR2 YFSETQ. CDR3 protein: CASILNQRGEETQYF. The DNA of the CDR3 is TGCGCCAGCATCTTGAACCAGCGGGGGGAAGAGACCCAGTACTTC.

Turning to this clonotype: No conserved phenylalanine or tryptophan ends this CDR3, so it is likely a read error. No DNA is shown, since the ends of the CDR3 on it are uncertain; the CDR3 is the one TCRdb lists. This sequence joins TRBV6-5 and TRBJ2-7; the table's D call TRBD1 went unverified against the DNA. The CDR3 adds up to 15 amino acids, both ends counted. The germline CDR1 and CDR2 sequences are MNHEY and SVGAGI. CDR3: CASSYSRRERAKRYL.